This TCR beta chain was found in a study of shared clonotypes between healthy human individuals. Produced via immunoSEQ multiplex PCR; TCRdb's table is partial and in-frame only. Found here are approximately 440,000 clones, approximately 77% of them singletons; the top ten hold more than 10%. CDR1 is LNHDA and CDR2 is SQIVND in the germline V gene (reference sequence). V lost 5 bases and J lost 8, with 18 bases in between. CDR3 length: 14 residues. The sequenced material came from PBMCs. The receptor comes from a woman aged 35 to 49 in good health. Some clones in this sample may be carry-over from other donors' samples. This chain connects TRBV19 to TRBJ1-2, with D possibly being TRBD1 (5 bases). The CDR3 is CASSEWTGPGGYTF. CDR3 bases: TGTGCCAGTAGTGAATGGACGGGACCTGGGGGCTACACCTTC. The variable domain in full, completed from reference TRBV19 and TRBJ1-2, reads DGGITQSPKYLFRKEGQNVTLSCEQNLNHDAMYWYRQDPGQGLRLIYYSQIVNDFQKGDIAEGYSVSREKKESFPLTVTSAQKNPTAFYLCASSEWTGPGGYTFGSGTRLTVV.